This is a list of T cell receptor beta chains from one sample in a study of shared clonotypes between healthy human individuals. Assay: immunoSEQ multiplex PCR; the TCRdb copy retains only in-frame clones and omits some. The table shows around 990,000 clones, with about 72% occurring only once. Material for sequencing was memory CD4+ T cells from PBMCs. Receptors were obtained from a man aged 18 to 29 in good health. Some clones in this sample may be carry-over from other donors' samples. CDR3s include the opening cysteine and the closing phenylalanine or tryptophan. Fields, in order: J gene, V gene, CDR3 protein.

j_call: TRBJ2-2
v_call: TRBV5-1
cdr3_aa: CASSARWEDTGELFF

j_call: TRBJ2-7
v_call: TRBV28
cdr3_aa: CASTPPRGAGGYSPYEQYF

j_call: TRBJ1-5
v_call: TRBV19
cdr3_aa: CASSTGYGNQPQHF

j_call: TRBJ2-7
v_call: TRBV5-1
cdr3_aa: CASSGPGLASYEQYF

j_call: TRBJ1-5
v_call: TRBV6-6
cdr3_aa: CASSTRWGGNQPQHF

j_call: TRBJ1-4
v_call: TRBV2
cdr3_aa: CASSGGVEKLFF

j_call: TRBJ2-2
v_call: TRBV10-2
cdr3_aa: CASRGSGRPGELFF

j_call: TRBJ2-7
v_call: TRBV2
cdr3_aa: CASLQREGGEQYF

j_call: TRBJ1-1
v_call: TRBV2
cdr3_aa: CATTLGGGRNTEAFF

j_call: TRBJ1-1
v_call: TRBV5-1
cdr3_aa: CASSLAQSNTEAFF

j_call: TRBJ1-1
v_call: TRBV18
cdr3_aa: CASSPPMGTEAFF

j_call: TRBJ2-3
v_call: TRBV4-2
cdr3_aa: CASSPKGLADTQYF

j_call: TRBJ2-1
v_call: TRBV28
cdr3_aa: CASRFPLGLAGYNEQFF

j_call: TRBJ2-5
v_call: TRBV4-1
cdr3_aa: CASSQDPSGSGGQETQYF

j_call: TRBJ1-2
v_call: TRBV6-1
cdr3_aa: CASSEAKPRGYGYTF